This TCR beta chain derives from a study of blood T cells in healthy people across ages. As regards this clonotype: Its antigen is still unknown.

The individuals who served as donors were healthy Caucasians living in Russia, aged roughly 6 to 95. The authors extracted at least 6 micrograms of total RNA per sample. The V end was cut by 5 bases, the J end by 6 bases, with 13 bases between. This CDR3 spans 14 amino acids. Per germline, CDR1 PRHDT and CDR2 FYEKMQ (reference sequence). With a J-beta primer mix and a sample-barcoded 5' primer, a second PCR ran 7 to 11 cycles. Each cDNA molecule was tagged by a template-switch adaptor that had 12 random nucleotides. TCRdb analysed the 5' RACE reads with MiXCR anew, one entry per CDR3 protein. Among over a million distinct CDR3 sequences listed, about 42% were seen once. Study observations and caveats: Aged donors had fewer naive CD4+ cells and lower diversity than long-lived donors.

The chain has TRBV13 and TRBJ2-2, with a tentative D call TRBD2 (6 bases). This TCR was sampled from a woman younger than 30 in good health. Sequencing input: blood. CDR3 protein: CASSQLADAGELFF. The CDR3 DNA is TGTGCCAGCAGCCAACTAGCAGACGCCGGGGAGCTGTTTTTT. The complete variable domain, with remaining parts taken from reference TRBV13 and TRBJ2-2, reads AAGVIQSPRHLIKEKRETATLKCYPIPRHDTVYWYQQGPGQDPQFLISFYEKMQSDKGSIPDRFSAQQFSDYHSELNMSSLELGDSALYFCASSQLADAGELFFGEGSRLTVL.